This T cell receptor (beta chain) is drawn from a study of T cell responses to AZD1222 COVID-19 vaccine. The wider study: Pooling of second doses given at about 4 or about 12 weeks was done. The study's findings and limits: Repertoires were sampled only after the peak T cell response. Spike-wide coverage was observed for vaccine-associated CD4 TCRs, with dominant responses at 160-218 and 743-854. Reports indicate that nearly half of spike-specific TCRs are directed at unmutated variant regions.

Data came from immunoSEQ multiplex PCR; TCRdb stores just in-frame clones and leaves some out. The sample comprises 150,000 to 200,000 clones, around 94% of which are singletons, and more than 9% rests with the top ten. The CDR3 has 16 amino acids. Germline assignment: CDR1 LNHNV and CDR2 YYDKDF (reference sequence). V lost 5 bases to trimming and J lost 3 bases, with 20 bases between them. Comments on this clone: What it binds is not known.

The gene calls are TRBV15 and TRBJ2-7; the D gene could be TRBD1 or TRBD2 (5 bases each). This receptor was obtained from an adult in good health. The specimen comprised peripheral blood, sampled on day 0 of AZD1222 vaccination. DNA for the CDR3: TGTGCCACCAGCGCCGGGAACGGGGCCGGGTACTACGAGCAGTACTTC. Its protein product is CATSAGNGAGYYEQYF.